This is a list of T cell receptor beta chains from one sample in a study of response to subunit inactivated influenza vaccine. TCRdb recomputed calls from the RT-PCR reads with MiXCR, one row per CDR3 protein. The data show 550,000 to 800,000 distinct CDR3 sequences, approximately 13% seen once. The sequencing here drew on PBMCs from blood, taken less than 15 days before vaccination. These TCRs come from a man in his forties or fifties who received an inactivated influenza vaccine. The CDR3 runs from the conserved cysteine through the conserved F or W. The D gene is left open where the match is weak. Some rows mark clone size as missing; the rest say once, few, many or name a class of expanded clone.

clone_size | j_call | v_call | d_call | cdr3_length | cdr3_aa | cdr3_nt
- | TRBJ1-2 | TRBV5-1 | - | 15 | CASSLANNQGVGYTF | TGCGCCAGCAGCTTGGCCAACAATCAGGGAGTTGGCTACACCTTC
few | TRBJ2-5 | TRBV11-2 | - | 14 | CASSHGPNQETQYF | TGTGCCAGCAGCCATGGACCGAACCAAGAGACCCAGTACTTC
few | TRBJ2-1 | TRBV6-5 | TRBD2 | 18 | CASSYPPSSGGGLNEQFF | TGTGCCAGCAGTTACCCTCCATCTAGCGGGGGGGGGTTGAATGAGCAGTTCTTC
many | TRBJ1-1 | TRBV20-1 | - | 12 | CSAVPLFAEAFF | TGCAGTGCCGTACCCCTTTTCGCTGAAGCTTTCTTT
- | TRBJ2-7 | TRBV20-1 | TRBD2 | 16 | CSARTSGLTSSYEQYF | TGCAGCGCTAGGACTAGCGGGCTTACCAGCTCCTACGAGCAGTACTTC
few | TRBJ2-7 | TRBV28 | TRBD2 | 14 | CASRLAGSSYEQYF | TGTGCCAGCAGATTAGCGGGAAGCTCCTACGAGCAGTACTTC
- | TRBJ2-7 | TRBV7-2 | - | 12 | CASSRLGREQYF | TGTGCCAGCAGCAGACTAGGCCGCGAGCAGTACTTC
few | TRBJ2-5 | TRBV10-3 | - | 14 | CAISGGEPGETQYF | TGTGCCATCAGTGGAGGGGAGCCAGGAGAGACCCAGTACTTC
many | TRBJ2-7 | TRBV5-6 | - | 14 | CASSPRDAAFGQYF | TGTGCCAGCAGCCCCCGGGACGCGGCTTTTGGGCAGTACTTC
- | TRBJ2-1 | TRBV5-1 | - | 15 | CASSFTGNSYNEQFF | TGCGCCAGCAGCTTCACAGGGAACTCCTACAATGAGCAGTTCTTC
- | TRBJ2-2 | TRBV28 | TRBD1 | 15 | CASTQRTGYSGELLF | TGTGCCAGCACGCAAAGGACAGGGTATTCCGGGGAGCTGCTTTTT
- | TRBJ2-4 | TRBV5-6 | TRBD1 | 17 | CASSLGGTGGTKNIQYF | TGTGCCAGCAGCTTGGGTGGGACAGGGGGCACCAAAAACATTCAGTACTTC
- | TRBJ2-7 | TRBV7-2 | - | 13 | CASSLPGREEQYF | TGTGCCAGCAGCTTACCAGGGCGAGAAGAGCAGTACTTC
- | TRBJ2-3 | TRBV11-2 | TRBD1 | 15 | CASSSRQGVADTQYF | TGTGCCAGCAGCTCCCGACAGGGGGTCGCAGATACGCAGTATTTT
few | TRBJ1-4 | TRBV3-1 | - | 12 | CASSQDGQKLFF | TGTGCCAGCAGCCAAGATGGGCAAAAACTGTTTTTT
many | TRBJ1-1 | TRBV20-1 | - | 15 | CSARDLVVGDTEAFF | TGCAGTGCTAGAGATCTGGTGGTAGGGGACACTGAAGCTTTCTTT
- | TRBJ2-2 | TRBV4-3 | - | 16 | CASSQDPLGFTGELFF | TGCGCCAGCAGCCAAGATCCACTAGGGTTCACCGGGGAGCTGTTTTTT
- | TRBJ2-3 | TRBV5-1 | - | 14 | CASSSRVGSDTQYF | TGCGCCAGCAGCTCCAGGGTAGGGTCAGATACGCAGTATTTT
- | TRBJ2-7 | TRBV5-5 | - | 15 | CASSSFDIALYEQYF | TGTGCCAGCAGTTCATTTGACATCGCTCTCTACGAGCAGTACTTC
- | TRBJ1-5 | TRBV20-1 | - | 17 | CSARDETGSYSNQPQHF | TGCAGTGCTAGAGATGAGACAGGCTCATATAGCAATCAGCCCCAGCATTTT
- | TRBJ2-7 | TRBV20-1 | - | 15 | CSARDGSDTTYEQYF | TGCAGTGCTAGAGATGGTTCGGACACCACCTACGAGCAGTACTTC
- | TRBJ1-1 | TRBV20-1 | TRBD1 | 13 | CSASRQGAGEAFF | TGCAGTGCTAGCAGACAGGGGGCCGGTGAAGCTTTCTTT
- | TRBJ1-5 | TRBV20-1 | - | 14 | CSARSTVGNQPQHF | TGCAGTGCTAGATCGACAGTAGGCAATCAGCCCCAGCATTTT
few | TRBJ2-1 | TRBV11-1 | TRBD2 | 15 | CASSGGVGSYNEQFF | TGTGCCAGCAGCGGGGGGGTTGGCTCCTACAATGAGCAGTTCTTC
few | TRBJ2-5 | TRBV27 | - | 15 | CASSLGLPAQETQYF | TGTGCCAGCAGTCTAGGGCTACCGGCACAAGAGACCCAGTACTTC
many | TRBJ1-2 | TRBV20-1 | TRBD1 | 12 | CSASTGVDGYTF | TGCAGTGCCAGCACAGGGGTTGATGGCTACACCTTC
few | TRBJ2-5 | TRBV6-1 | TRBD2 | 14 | CASIGTSGKETQYF | TGTGCCAGCATCGGGACTAGCGGGAAGGAGACCCAGTACTTC
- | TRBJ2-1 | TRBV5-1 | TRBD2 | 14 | CASSKGLENNEQFF | TGCGCCAGCAGCAAGGGACTAGAAAACAATGAGCAGTTCTTC
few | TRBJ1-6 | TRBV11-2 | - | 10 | CASGTPPLHF | TGTGCCAGCGGAACACCACCCCTCCACTTT
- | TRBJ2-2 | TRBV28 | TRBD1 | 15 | CASSFTGGASGELFF | TGTGCCAGCAGTTTTACAGGGGGCGCTTCCGGGGAGCTGTTTTTT
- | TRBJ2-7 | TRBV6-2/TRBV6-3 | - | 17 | CASSKYSMRKDVYEQYF | TGTGCCAGCAGTAAATATTCGATGCGAAAGGACGTATACGAGCAGTACTTC
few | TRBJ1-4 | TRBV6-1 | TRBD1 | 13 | CASRIAGGEKLFF | TGTGCCAGCAGGATAGCAGGGGGAGAAAAACTGTTTTTT
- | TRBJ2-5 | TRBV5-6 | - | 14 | CASCLGSAKETQYF | TGTGCCAGTTGCCTCGGGAGTGCAAAAGAGACCCAGTACTTC
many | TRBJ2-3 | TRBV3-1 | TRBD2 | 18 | CASSQDKVAGGSTDTQYF | TGTGCCAGCAGCCAAGATAAGGTAGCGGGGGGTAGCACAGATACGCAGTATTTT
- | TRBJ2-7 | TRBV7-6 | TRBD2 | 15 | CASSQRLAGVYEQYF | TGTGCCAGCAGCCAGAGACTAGCGGGGGTCTACGAGCAGTACTTC
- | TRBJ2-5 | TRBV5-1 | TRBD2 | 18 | CASSSQRDGTKYQETQYF | TGCGCCAGCAGCTCCCAGCGGGACGGGACTAAGTACCAAGAGACCCAGTACTTC
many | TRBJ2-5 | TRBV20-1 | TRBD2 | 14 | CSAQGGEVGETQYF | TGCAGTGCGCAGGGAGGGGAAGTTGGAGAGACCCAGTACTTC
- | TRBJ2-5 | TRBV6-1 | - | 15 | CASSPGVRGGETQYF | TGTGCCAGCAGCCCCGGGGTAAGGGGTGGAGAGACCCAGTACTTC
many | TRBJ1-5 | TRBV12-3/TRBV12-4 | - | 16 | CASSVKGLGSNQPQHF | TGTGCCAGCAGTGTGAAGGGCCTGGGTAGCAATCAGCCCCAGCATTTT
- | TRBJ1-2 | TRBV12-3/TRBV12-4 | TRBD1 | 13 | CASRGQGLFGYTF | TGTGCCAGCAGGGGACAGGGTCTATTTGGCTACACCTTC
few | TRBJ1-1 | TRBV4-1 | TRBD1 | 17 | CASSHPVSGTANTEAFF | TGCGCCAGCAGCCATCCTGTTTCCGGGACAGCGAACACTGAAGCTTTCTTT
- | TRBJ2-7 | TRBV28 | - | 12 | CASETTLYEQYF | TGTGCCAGCGAAACGACGCTCTACGAGCAGTACTTC
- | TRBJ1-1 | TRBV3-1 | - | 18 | CASRPHRPYLTTNTEAFF | TGTGCCAGCAGACCACACAGACCCTACCTGACAACAAACACTGAAGCTTTCTTT
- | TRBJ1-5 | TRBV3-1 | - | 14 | CASSQMRGNQPQHF | TGTGCCAGCAGCCAAATGAGGGGAAATCAGCCCCAGCATTTT
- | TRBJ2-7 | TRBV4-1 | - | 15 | CASSRIQGPNDEQYF | TGCGCCAGCAGCCGTATCCAGGGACCAAACGACGAGCAGTACTTC
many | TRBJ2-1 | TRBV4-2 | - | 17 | CASSHRTVPTTNNEQFF | TGTGCCAGCAGCCATAGAACAGTCCCCACCACCAACAATGAGCAGTTCTTC
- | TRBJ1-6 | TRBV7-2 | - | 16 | CASSLIGAGQNSPLHF | TGTGCCAGCAGCTTAATCGGGGCAGGGCAAAATTCACCCCTCCACTTT
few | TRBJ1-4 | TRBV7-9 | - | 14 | CASSFNGPNEKLFF | TGTGCCAGCAGCTTTAACGGCCCTAATGAAAAACTGTTTTTT
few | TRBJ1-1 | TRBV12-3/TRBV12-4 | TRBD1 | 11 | CASRDRRGAFF | TGTGCCAGCAGGGACAGGAGAGGGGCTTTCTTT
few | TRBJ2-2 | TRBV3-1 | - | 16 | CASRFGGAQNTGELFF | TGTGCCAGCAGATTCGGCGGGGCGCAGAACACCGGGGAGCTGTTTTTT
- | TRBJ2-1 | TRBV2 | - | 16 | CASSEPQDRSYNEQFF | TGTGCCAGCAGTGAACCCCAGGATCGTTCCTACAATGAGCAGTTCTTC
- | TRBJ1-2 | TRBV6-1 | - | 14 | CASTPGDSVYGYTF | TGTGCCAGCACCCCCGGCGACAGTGTCTATGGCTACACCTTC